Below are 21 T cell receptor beta chains sequenced from a single sample in a study of control samples from healthy donors and cancer patients. Measured with immunoSEQ multiplex PCR; TCRdb has only the in-frame clones, and not every one. Of 150,000 or so clones in the sample, over 85% were seen once. Sequenced: blood. The receptors derive from a man aged 18 to 29 in good health.

This clone was observed once. V gene TRBV19 combines with J gene TRBJ1-1; 10 positions match TRBD1. Germline loops: CDR1 LNHDA, CDR2 SQIVND (reference sequence). After removal of 3 bases from V and 3 bases from J, the junction contained 7 bases not matched to a gene. The CDR3 consists of 16 residues. DNA for the CDR3: TGTGCCAGTAGTATTCTCAGGGACAGGGGAGACACTGAAGCTTTCTTT. Its translation: CASSILRDRGDTEAFF.

The chain couples TRBV3-1 (or the pseudogene TRBV3-2) to TRBJ2-1; 7 nucleotides match TRBD2. The V and J ends lost 4 bases and 7 bases, in that order; junction bases with no gene match: 13. Germline values: CDR1 LGHDT, CDR2 YNNKEL (reference sequence). The CDR3 is made up of 16 amino acids. CDR3 DNA sequence: TGTGCCAGCAGCCTAAGGACTAGTGTGTTGGTAAATGAGCAGTTCTTC. This translates into CASSLRTSVLVNEQFF.

This sequence joins TRBV9 and TRBJ2-7, with a tentative D call TRBD2 (6 bases). Germline V gives CDR1 SGDLS, CDR2 YYNGEE. V lost 4 bases, J lost 5 bases, and 16 bases lay in between. This CDR3 has 14 residues. CDR3 DNA sequence: TGTGCCAGCAGCCCCCATCCGGAGGGTGACGAGCAGTACTTC. This sequence encodes CASSPHPEGDEQYF. The variable domain in full, completed from reference TRBV9 and TRBJ2-7, reads DSGVTQTPKHLITATGQRVTLRCSPRSGDLSVYWYQQSLDQGLQFLIQYYNGEERAKGNILERFSAQQFPDLHSELNLSSLELGDSALYFCASSPHPEGDEQYFGPGTRLTVT.

This chain joins TRBV29-1 and TRBJ2-3; weak D call: TRBD1 (5 bases). V was trimmed by 4 bases and J by 2 bases, leaving 13 bases between them. The CDR3 covers 14 residues. CDR1 is SQVTM and CDR2 is ANQGSEA in the germline V gene. The CDR3 DNA follows: TGCAGCGTTGGATATAGGGGAAACACAGATACGCAGTATTTT. As protein: CSVGYRGNTDTQYF.

The rearrangement links TRBV7-9 to TRBJ2-7; possible D gene TRBD1, 6 bases. Germline-derived CDR1 and CDR2 are SEHNR and FQNEAQ (reference sequence). The V end lost 8 bases, the J end lost 1 base, and 12 bases lay between the germline ends. This CDR3 spans 13 amino acids. The CDR3 protein is CASGGLDSYEQYF. As DNA, the CDR3 is TGTGCCAGCGGGGGCCTCGATTCCTACGAGCAGTACTTC.

The rearrangement joins TRBV6-2 or TRBV6-3 to TRBJ2-3, with TRBD2 matching over 11 bases. The germline V gene encodes CDR1 MNHEY and CDR2 SVGEGT. The CDR3 runs 17 residues. V lost 6 bases, J lost 2 bases, and 10 bases stayed unmatched. CDR3 DNA: TGTGCCAGCAGCGATCTCCTAGCGGGAGGCCACACAGATACGCAGTATTTT. It encodes CASSDLLAGGHTDTQYF.

The chain uses TRBV15 and TRBJ2-5; D is unresolved. The CDR3 is made up of 15 amino acids. Per the germline V gene, CDR1 is LNHNV and CDR2 is YYDKDF (reference sequence). The germline V and J ends were trimmed by 0 bases and 4 bases, with 12 bases remaining between them. CDR3 amino acids: CATSRETLVSETQYF. The CDR3 nucleotides read TGTGCCACCAGCAGAGAAACGCTCGTCTCAGAGACCCAGTACTTC.

The rearrangement uses TRBV9 and TRBJ1-2, with D perhaps TRBD1 (6 bases). V shed 4 bases and J shed 8 bases, with 18 bases lying between them. The V gene's germline CDR1 is SGDLS and CDR2 YYNGEE. The CDR3 spans 14 residues. CDR3 sequence: CASSPNPGTKGYTF. CDR3 DNA: TGTGCCAGCAGCCCGAACCCCGGGACAAAAGGCTACACCTTC.

The chain couples TRBV6-5 to TRBJ1-6; D is uncertain. The V gene's germline CDR1 is MNHEY and CDR2 SVGAGI. The CDR3 is 13 amino acids. Trimming left V 5 bases short and J 8 bases short, with 10 bases between. The CDR3 DNA sequence: TGTGCCAGCAGTCCGCGTGGGGATTCACCCCTCCACTTT. This translates into CASSPRGDSPLHF.

The rearrangement uses TRBV27 and TRBJ1-5; D is perhaps TRBD1 (5 bases). V was clipped by 4 bases and J by 2 bases, with 12 bases between them. CDR3 length: 15 amino acids. CDR1 and CDR2 (germline): MNHEY, SMNVEV (reference sequence). The CDR3 coding sequence is TGTGCCAGCAGTTCAGGGCGGCGGGGCAATCAGCCCCAGCATTTT. Amino acids: CASSSGRRGNQPQHF.

The chain uses TRBV4-3 and TRBJ1-6; tentative D call: TRBD1 (6 bases). V lost 0 bases to trimming and J lost 8 bases, with 11 bases between them. CDR1 and CDR2 (germline): LGHNA, YSLEER. This CDR3 has 15 residues. CDR3 nucleotide sequence: TGCGCCAGCAGCCAAGAAACAGGGCGATATTCACCCCTCCACTTT. Translation: CASSQETGRYSPLHF.

The chain links TRBV28 to TRBJ1-6; D is undetermined. This CDR3 region has 14 residues. V lost 8 bases and J lost 10, with 18 bases in between. Looked up from germline, CDR1 is MDHEN and CDR2 is SYDVKM. CDR3 nucleotides: TGTGCCAGCTCCAACAGAGGAGGAGGATCACCCCTCCACTTT. This sequence encodes CASSNRGGGSPLHF.

This chain links TRBV4-3 with TRBJ2-1; 8 positions agree with TRBD2. This CDR3 is 19 amino acids long. The germline gives CDR1 LGHNA, CDR2 YSLEER. The trim removed 0 bases at V and 3 bases at J, leaving 13 bases unmatched. CDR3 loop: CASSQDGGGKRGLYNEQFF. CDR3 DNA sequence: TGCGCCAGCAGCCAAGATGGAGGTGGAAAGCGGGGGCTCTACAATGAGCAGTTCTTC.

The rearrangement links TRBV6-5 to TRBJ1-1; D ambiguous. Trimming removed 6 bases from V and 6 bases from J, with 11 bases in between. This CDR3 is 12 amino acids long. Germline CDR1 MNHEY, CDR2 SVGAGI. CDR3 protein: CASRHMAAEAFF. The CDR3 DNA reads TGTGCCAGCAGGCACATGGCGGCTGAAGCTTTCTTT.

The chain is built from TRBV12-5 and TRBJ1-2; TRBD1 matches 7 bases. The junction had 10 bases not matched to a gene; V was cut back by 7 bases and J by 5 bases. The germline V gene encodes CDR1 LGHNT and CDR2 FRNRAP. The CDR3 runs 14 residues. CDR3 in amino acids: CASAPAGGGYGYTF. CDR3 bases: TGTGCTAGTGCCCCGGCAGGGGGGGGGTATGGCTACACCTTC.

The sample holds one count of this clone. Other DNA sequences in the sample encode the same CDR3. The chain employs TRBV7-8 and TRBJ2-7; D possibly corresponds to TRBD2 (6 bases). Germline CDR1 reads SGHVS; CDR2 reads FQNEAQ. This CDR3 is built from 14 residues. Trimming removed 4 bases from V and 1 base from J, with 11 bases in between. CDR3 residues: CASSWGVGSYEQYF. The CDR3 DNA reads as TGTGCCAGCAGCTGGGGGGTGGGTTCCTACGAGCAGTACTTC.

The chain uses TRBV3-1 (or the pseudogene TRBV3-2) and TRBJ1-4, with no clear D. With 2 bases removed from V and 0 bases from J, the gap between germline ends came to 4 bases. The CDR3 has 14 amino acids. The germline V gene has CDR1 LGHDT and CDR2 YNNKEL (reference sequence). The CDR3 nucleotides read TGTGCCAGCAGCCAACTTTCAACTAATGAAAAACTGTTTTTT. This gives the protein CASSQLSTNEKLFF.

V and J are TRBV18 and TRBJ2-4; D is unresolved. V shed 0 bases and J shed 8 bases, with 8 bases lying between them. Germline V gene data show CDR1 as KGHSH and CDR2 as LQKENI. The CDR3 contains 13 residues. The CDR3 protein is CASSPPVLDIQYF. The CDR3 coding sequence is TGTGCCAGCTCACCACCTGTTTTGGACATTCAGTACTTC.

The gene calls are TRBV28 and TRBJ1-1; 8 bases are shared with TRBD1. With V trimmed by 7 bases and J by 4 bases, 8 bases remained unmatched. The CDR3 totals 14 residues. CDR1 MDHEN and CDR2 SYDVKM come from the germline V gene. CDR3 DNA: TGTGCCAGCATATTTTCGACAGGGGTCACTGAAGCTTTCTTT. Translation: CASIFSTGVTEAFF.

The V gene is TRBV7-2, the J gene TRBJ1-4, with 7 bases lining up with TRBD1. CDR1 SGHTA and CDR2 FQGNSA come from the germline V gene. After removal of 5 bases from V and 7 bases from J, the junction contained 7 bases not matched to a gene. There are 14 residues in the CDR3. The CDR3 bases are TGTGCCAGCAGCCCAGGGGGGGAGGGTGAAAAACTGTTTTTT. Its translation is CASSPGGEGEKLFF.

The genes are TRBV15 and TRBJ2-1, with D possibly being TRBD2 (5 bases). CDR3 length equals 15 residues. V was clipped by 3 bases and J by 5 bases, with 14 bases between them. Germline CDR1 LNHNV, CDR2 YYDKDF (reference sequence). In DNA, the CDR3 is TGTGCCACCAGCAGGGATCCGGGATCGGACAATGAGCAGTTCTTC. It specifies CATSRDPGSDNEQFF.